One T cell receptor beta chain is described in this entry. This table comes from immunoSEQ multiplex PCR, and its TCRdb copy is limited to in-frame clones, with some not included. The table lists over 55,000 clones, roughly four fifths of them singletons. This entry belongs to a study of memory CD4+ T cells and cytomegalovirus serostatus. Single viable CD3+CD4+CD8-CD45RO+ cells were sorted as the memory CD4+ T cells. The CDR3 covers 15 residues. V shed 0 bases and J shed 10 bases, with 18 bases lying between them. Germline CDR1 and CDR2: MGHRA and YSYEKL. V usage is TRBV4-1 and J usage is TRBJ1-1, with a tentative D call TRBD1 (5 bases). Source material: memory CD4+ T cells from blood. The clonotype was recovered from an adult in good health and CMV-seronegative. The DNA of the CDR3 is TGCGCCAGCAGCCAAGATGCAGGGAGGGGAGAGGGAGCTTTCTTT. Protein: CASSQDAGRGEGAFF.